The clone carrying this T cell receptor beta chain was seen a few times. The antigen is not known. The data are from a study of T cell repertoires in cytomegalovirus infection. The CDR3 covers 15 residues. The V and J ends lost 3 bases and 4 bases, in that order; junction bases with no gene match: 4. Per germline, CDR1 LNHNV and CDR2 YYDKDF (reference sequence). TCRdb re-analysed the reads in MiXCR, keeping a single row per CDR3 protein. The sample holds some 940,000 distinct CDR3 sequences, approximately 32% seen once. The sample consisted of cultured CD8+ T cells from PBMCs, taken from culture after CMV antigen stimulation. The rearrangement links TRBV15 to TRBJ2-5; TRBD2 matches 11 bases. The clonotype originates from a human donor in good health (CMV status not recorded). Some clones in this sample may be carry-over from other donors' samples. The CDR3 reads CATSSVAGGRETQYF. The CDR3 DNA reads TGTGCCACCAGCAGTGTAGCGGGGGGGCGAGAGACCCAGTACTTC. Variable domain in full (rest from reference TRBV15 and TRBJ2-5): DAMVIQNPRYQVTQFGKPVTLSCSQTLNHNVMYWYQQKSSQAPKLLFHYYDKDFNNEADTPDNFQSRRPNTSFCFLDIRSPGLGDTAMYLCATSSVAGGRETQYFGPGTRLLVL.